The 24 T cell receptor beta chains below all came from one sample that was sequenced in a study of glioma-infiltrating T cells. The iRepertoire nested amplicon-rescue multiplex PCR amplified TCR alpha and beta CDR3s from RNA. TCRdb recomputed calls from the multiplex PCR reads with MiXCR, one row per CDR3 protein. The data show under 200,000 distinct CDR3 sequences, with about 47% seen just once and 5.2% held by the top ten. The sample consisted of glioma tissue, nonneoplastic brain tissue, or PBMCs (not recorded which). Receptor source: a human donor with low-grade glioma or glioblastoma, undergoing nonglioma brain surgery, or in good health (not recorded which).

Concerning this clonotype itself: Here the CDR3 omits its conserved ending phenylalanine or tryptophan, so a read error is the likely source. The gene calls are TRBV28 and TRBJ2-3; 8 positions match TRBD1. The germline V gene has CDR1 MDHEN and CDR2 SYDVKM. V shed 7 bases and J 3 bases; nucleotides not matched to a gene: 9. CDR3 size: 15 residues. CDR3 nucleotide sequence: TGTGCCAGCAACGTCGGACAGGGAGGAACAGATACGCAGTATATT. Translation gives CASNVGQGGTDTQYI.

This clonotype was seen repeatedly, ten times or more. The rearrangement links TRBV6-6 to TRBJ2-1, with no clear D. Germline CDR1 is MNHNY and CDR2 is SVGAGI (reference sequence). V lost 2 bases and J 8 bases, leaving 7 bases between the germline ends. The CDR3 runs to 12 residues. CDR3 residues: CASSYARDEQFF. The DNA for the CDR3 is TGTGCCAGCAGTTACGCTCGAGATGAGCAGTTCTTC.

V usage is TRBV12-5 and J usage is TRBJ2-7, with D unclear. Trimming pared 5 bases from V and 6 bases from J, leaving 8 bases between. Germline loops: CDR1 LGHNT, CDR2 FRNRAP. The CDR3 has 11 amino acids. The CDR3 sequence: CASGPIPEQYF. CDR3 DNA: TGTGCTAGTGGTCCAATCCCCGAGCAGTACTTC.

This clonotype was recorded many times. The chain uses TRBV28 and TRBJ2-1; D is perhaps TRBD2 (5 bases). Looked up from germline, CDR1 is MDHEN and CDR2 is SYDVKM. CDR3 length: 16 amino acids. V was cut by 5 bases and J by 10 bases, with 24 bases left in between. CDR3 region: CASSPRPSEERREQFF. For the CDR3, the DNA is TGTGCCAGCAGTCCAAGGCCTAGTGAAGAGCGGCGCGAGCAGTTCTTC.

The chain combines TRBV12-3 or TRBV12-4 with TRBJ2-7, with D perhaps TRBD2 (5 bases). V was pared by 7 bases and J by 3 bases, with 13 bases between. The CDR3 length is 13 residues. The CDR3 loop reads CASKAGGGYEQYF. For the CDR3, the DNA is TGTGCCAGCAAAGCAGGCGGAGGCTACGAGCAGTACTTC.

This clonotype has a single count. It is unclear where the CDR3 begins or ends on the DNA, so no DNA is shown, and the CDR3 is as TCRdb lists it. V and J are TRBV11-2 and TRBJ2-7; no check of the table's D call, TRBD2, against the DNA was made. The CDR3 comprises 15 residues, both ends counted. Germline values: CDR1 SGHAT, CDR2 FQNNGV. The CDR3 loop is CASSLVAGGSYEKYF.

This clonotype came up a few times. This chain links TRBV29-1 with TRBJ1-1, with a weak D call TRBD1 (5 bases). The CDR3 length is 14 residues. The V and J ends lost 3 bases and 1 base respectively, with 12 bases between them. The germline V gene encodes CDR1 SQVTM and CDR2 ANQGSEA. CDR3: CSVEVWDGNTEAFF. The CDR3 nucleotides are TGCAGCGTTGAGGTTTGGGACGGGAACACTGAAGCTTTCTTT.

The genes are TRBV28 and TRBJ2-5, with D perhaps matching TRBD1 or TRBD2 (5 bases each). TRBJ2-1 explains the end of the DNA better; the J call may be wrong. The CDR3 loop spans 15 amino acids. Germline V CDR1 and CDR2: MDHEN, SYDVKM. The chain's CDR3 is CASSLPGTSYNEQFF. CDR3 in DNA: TGTGCCAGCAGTTTACCAGGGACCTCCTACAATGAGCAGTTCTTC.

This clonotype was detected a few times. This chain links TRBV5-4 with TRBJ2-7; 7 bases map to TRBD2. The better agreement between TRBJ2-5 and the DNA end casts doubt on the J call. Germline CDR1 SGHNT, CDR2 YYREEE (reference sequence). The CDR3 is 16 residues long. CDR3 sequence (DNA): TGTGCCAGCAGCTATCCTAGCGGTAGGGAAGTAGAGACCCAGTACTTC. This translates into CASSYPSGREVETQYF.

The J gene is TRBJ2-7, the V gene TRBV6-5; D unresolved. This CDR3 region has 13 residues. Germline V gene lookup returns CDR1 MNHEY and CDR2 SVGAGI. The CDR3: CVSSEVSGNEQYF. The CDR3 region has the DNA TGTGTTAGCAGTGAAGTGTCCGGCAACGAGCAGTACTTC.

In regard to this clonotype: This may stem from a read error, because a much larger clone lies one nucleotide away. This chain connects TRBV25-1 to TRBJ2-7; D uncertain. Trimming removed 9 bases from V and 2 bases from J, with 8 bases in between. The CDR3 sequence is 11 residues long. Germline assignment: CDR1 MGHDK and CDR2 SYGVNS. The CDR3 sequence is CASTVAYEQYF. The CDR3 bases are TGTGCCAGTACAGTAGCCTACGAGCAGTACTTC.

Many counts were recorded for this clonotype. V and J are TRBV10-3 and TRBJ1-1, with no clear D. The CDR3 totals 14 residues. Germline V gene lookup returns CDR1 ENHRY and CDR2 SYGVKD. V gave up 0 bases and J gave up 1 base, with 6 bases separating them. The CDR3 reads CAISESRRNTEAFF. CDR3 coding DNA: TGTGCCATCAGTGAGTCTAGGAGGAACACTGAAGCTTTCTTT.

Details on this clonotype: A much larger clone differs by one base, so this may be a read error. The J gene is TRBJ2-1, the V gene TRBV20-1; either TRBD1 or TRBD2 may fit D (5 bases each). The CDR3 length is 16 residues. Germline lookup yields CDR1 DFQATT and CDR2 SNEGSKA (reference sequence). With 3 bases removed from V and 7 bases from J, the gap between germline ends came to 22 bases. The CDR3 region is CSARYVQWGSDNEQFF. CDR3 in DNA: TGCAGTGCTAGGTATGTCCAGTGGGGGAGCGATAATGAGCAGTTCTTC.

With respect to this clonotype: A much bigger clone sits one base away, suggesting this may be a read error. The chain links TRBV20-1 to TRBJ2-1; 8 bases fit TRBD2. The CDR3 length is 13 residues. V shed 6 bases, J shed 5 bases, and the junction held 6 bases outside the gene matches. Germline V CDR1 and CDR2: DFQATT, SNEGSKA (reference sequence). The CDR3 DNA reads TGCAGTGCGGAGGCTAGCGGGCACAATGAGCAGTTCTTC. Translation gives CSAEASGHNEQFF.

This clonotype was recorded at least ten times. Written as DNA, the CDR3 is TGTGCCAGTAGTATTGGACTAGCGGGATACAATGAGCAGTTCTTC. Translated, it gives CASSIGLAGYNEQFF. The chain joins TRBV11-1 to TRBJ2-1; 12 positions match TRBD2. Losses at the gene ends were 9 bases for V and 4 bases for J; bases not matched to a gene: 7. Germline CDR1 SGHAT, CDR2 FQDESV (reference sequence). The CDR3 covers 15 residues.

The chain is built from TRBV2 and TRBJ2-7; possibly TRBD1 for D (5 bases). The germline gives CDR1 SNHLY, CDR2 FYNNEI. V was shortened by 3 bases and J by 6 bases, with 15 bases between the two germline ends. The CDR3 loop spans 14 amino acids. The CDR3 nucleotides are TGTGCCAGCAGTGACGGCCAGGGTAGTTCCGAGCAGTACTTC. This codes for CASSDGQGSSEQYF.

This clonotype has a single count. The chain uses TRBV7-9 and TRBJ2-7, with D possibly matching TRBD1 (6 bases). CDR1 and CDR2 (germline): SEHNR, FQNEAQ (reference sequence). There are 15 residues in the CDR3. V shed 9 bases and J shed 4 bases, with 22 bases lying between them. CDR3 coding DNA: TGTGCCAGAAGCCTTTCAGGGGTCCAACTTTACGAGCAGTACTTC. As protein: CARSLSGVQLYEQYF.

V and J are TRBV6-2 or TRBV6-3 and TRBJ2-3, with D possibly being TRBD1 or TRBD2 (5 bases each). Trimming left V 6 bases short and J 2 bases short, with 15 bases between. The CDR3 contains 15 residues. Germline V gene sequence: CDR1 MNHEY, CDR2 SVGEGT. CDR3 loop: CASSSRDDYTDTQYF. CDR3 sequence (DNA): TGTGCCAGCAGCTCCCGGGACGATTACACAGATACGCAGTATTTT.

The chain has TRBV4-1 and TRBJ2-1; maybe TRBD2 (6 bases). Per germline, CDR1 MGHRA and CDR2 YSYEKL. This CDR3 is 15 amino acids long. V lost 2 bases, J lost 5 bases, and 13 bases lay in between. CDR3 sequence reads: CASSQIREFHNEQFF. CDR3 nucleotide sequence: TGCGCCAGCAGCCAAATTCGGGAGTTCCACAATGAGCAGTTCTTC.

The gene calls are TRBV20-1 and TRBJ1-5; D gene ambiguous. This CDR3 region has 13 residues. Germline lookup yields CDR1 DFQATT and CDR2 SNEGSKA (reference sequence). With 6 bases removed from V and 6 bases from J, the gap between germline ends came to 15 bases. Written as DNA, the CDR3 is TGCAGTGCCAATGAGATAATCGGTCAGCCCCAGCATTTT. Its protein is CSANEIIGQPQHF.

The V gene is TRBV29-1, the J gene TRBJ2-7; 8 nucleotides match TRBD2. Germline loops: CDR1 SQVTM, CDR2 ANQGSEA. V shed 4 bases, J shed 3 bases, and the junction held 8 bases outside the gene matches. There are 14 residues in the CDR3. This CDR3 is CSVGLAGKGYEQYF. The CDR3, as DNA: TGCAGCGTTGGATTAGCGGGAAAGGGCTACGAGCAGTACTTC.

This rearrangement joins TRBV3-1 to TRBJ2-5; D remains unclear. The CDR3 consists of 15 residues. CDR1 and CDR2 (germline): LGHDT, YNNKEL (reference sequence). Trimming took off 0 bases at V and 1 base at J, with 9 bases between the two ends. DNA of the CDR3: TGTGCCAGCAGCCAAGATCGCGCCCTCCAAGAGACCCAGTACTTC. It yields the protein CASSQDRALQETQYF.

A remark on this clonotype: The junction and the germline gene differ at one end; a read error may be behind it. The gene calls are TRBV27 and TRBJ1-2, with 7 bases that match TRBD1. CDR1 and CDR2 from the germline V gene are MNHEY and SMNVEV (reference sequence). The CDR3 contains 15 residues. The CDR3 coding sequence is TGTGCCAGCAGTTTACGCGACAGGGCTAATTATGGCTACACCTTC. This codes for CASSLRDRANYGYTF.

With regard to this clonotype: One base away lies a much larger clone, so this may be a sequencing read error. The chain's CDR3 is CASSSATANTEAFF. CDR3 nucleotide sequence: TGTGCCAGCAGCTCAGCGACAGCGAACACTGAAGCTTTCTTT. V is TRBV7-2 and J is TRBJ1-1; tentatively, D is TRBD1 (5 bases). The length of the CDR3 is 14 residues. Germline CDR1 and CDR2: SGHTA and FQGNSA. V lost 4 bases and J 1 base, leaving 10 bases between the germline ends.